The 7 T cell receptor beta chains in this list originate from one sample, sequenced in a study of CD8 T cells in ankylosing spondylitis. One entry per CDR3 protein, called by TCRdb with MiXCR from the 5' RACE reads. The sample yields a few hundred thousand distinct CDR3 sequences, roughly 18% seen once. Sequences were obtained from blood, either unsorted or a sorted T cell fraction (not recorded which). The receptors originated from a male donor with ankylosing spondylitis or in good health (not recorded which).

The chain uses TRBV7-3 and TRBJ2-2, with TRBD2 as a possible D gene (5 bases). CDR3 length: 17 residues. Germline V lookup: CDR1 SGHTA, CDR2 FQGTGA. V was cut by 2 bases and J by 6 bases, with 19 bases left in between. The CDR3 sequence is CASSLGSLRGSAGELFF. DNA for the CDR3: TGTGCCAGCAGCTTAGGCTCTTTACGGGGATCAGCCGGGGAGCTGTTTTTT.

This clonotype was counted many times. The chain recombines TRBV27 with TRBJ2-3; D perhaps matches TRBD1 (5 bases). The CDR3 contains 15 residues. The V end was cut by 6 bases, the J end by 1 base, with 14 bases between. Germline V CDR1 and CDR2: MNHEY, SMNVEV (reference sequence). CDR3 amino acids: CASSQGQFGTDTQYF. The CDR3 bases are TGTGCCAGCAGCCAGGGCCAGTTTGGCACAGATACGCAGTATTTT.

The CDR3 DNA reads as TGTGCCAGCAGCTGGGGGGGGACAGCCTCCAATGAGCAGTTCTTC. Its translation: CASSWGGTASNEQFF. The V call is TRBV5-6, the J call TRBJ2-1; D tentatively fits TRBD1 or TRBD2 (7 bases each). Germline values: CDR1 SGHDT, CDR2 YYEEEE. The CDR3 runs to 15 residues. V lost 3 bases and J 6 bases, leaving 16 bases between the germline ends.

This chain uses TRBV6-5 with TRBJ1-1, with 8 bases that match TRBD1. The V and J ends lost 2 bases and 7 bases, in that order; junction bases with no gene match: 9. The V gene's germline CDR1 is MNHEY and CDR2 SVGAGI. The CDR3 totals 15 residues. CDR3 bases: TGTGCCAGCAGTTACAATGGCAGGGGGCAGGTTGAAGCTTTCTTT. It codes for CASSYNGRGQVEAFF.

This chain joins TRBV7-2 and TRBJ2-1; possible D gene TRBD2, 5 bases. The CDR3 totals 14 residues. Germline V gene sequence: CDR1 SGHTA, CDR2 FQGNSA. V gave up 5 bases and J gave up 9 bases, with 17 bases separating them. CDR3 sequence (DNA): TGTGCCAGCAGCCTACCGACTGTGAGGGCTGAGCAGTTCTTC. Its translation is CASSLPTVRAEQFF.

V gene TRBV12-3 or TRBV12-4 combines with J gene TRBJ2-1; 13 bases are shared with TRBD2. J gave up 4 bases and V 3 bases, and 6 bases lay outside the gene matches. The CDR3 is 17 residues long. The CDR3 nucleotides read TGTGCCAGCAGTTTTTCGGGACTAGCGGGATGGTACAATGAGCAGTTCTTC. Protein: CASSFSGLAGWYNEQFF.

This clonotype was seen a handful of times. The CDR3 DNA sequence: TGTGCCAGCAACACACAGGGCTGGGGCACTGAAGCTTTCTTT. Encoded protein: CASNTQGWGTEAFF. The chain recombines TRBV5-6 with TRBJ1-1; D is perhaps TRBD1 (6 bases). Germline CDR1 SGHDT, CDR2 YYEEEE. The CDR3 length is 14 residues. The V end was cut by 6 bases, the J end by 4 bases, with 16 bases between. Complete variable domain (other parts from reference TRBV5-6 and TRBJ1-1): DAGVTQSPTHLIKTRGQQVTLRCSPKSGHDTVSWYQQALGQGPQFIFQYYEEEERQRGNFPDRFSGHQFPNYSSELNVNALLLGDSALYLCASNTQGWGTEAFFGQGTRLTVV.